A selection of T cell receptor beta chains follows, all from one sample in a study of T cells in Graves' hyperthyroidism and ophthalmopathy. TCRdb ran MiXCR on the multiplex PCR reads and lists one entry per CDR3 protein. The data contain 550,000 to 600,000 distinct CDR3 sequences, about 43% of them singletons. The sequencing input was peripheral blood or thyroid tissue (not recorded which). The source of these receptors is an adult woman with Graves' disease, either hyperthyroidism or ophthalmopathy (not recorded which). Each CDR3 is given without its conserved first and last residue.

V	CDR3
TRBV5-1	ASSLSTGASTDTQY
TRBV7-9	ASSRWDASYEQY
TRBV7-9	ASTHGTEEGYT
TRBV2	ASSYGGSNRDNSPLH
TRBV11-2	ASSHPRGGSYEQY
TRBV7-8	ASSFEGTSVRETQY
TRBV2	ASSEEGNTIY
TRBV29-1	SALGDRSNTEAF
TRBV10-3	AISESIVPQY
TRBV7-9	ASSPDRFADLTEAF
TRBV29-1	SVEAMGNYGYT
TRBV7-9	ASSGKGDLTEAF
TRBV28	ASSPYRGNTEAF
TRBV25-1	ASSGPTGTMQETQY
TRBV7-8	ASSLRDRVGGYT
TRBV4-1	ASSQFGSTSLRGTEAF
TRBV7-2	ASSSRFGAYEQY
TRBV20-1	SASSGPDRGQSPLH
TRBV7-9	ASSPIGGRETQY
TRBV4-1	ASSQGLRGSC
TRBV27	ASSLGRTGDSPLH
TRBV5-6	ASSLTQEPQH
TRBV20-1	SARTAVVEKLF
TRBV29-1	SVGWDSNYGYT
TRBV20-1	SAIDSFGNQPQH
TRBV10-3	ASLGSGGYQETQY
TRBV29-1	SIRGLNTEAF
TRBV5-1	ASGPDTRAPSYEQY
TRBV20-1	SASGANYGYT
TRBV7-9	ASSGQDSPHNEKLF
TRBV2	ASSASRPGQTYEQY
TRBV19	AIRADRVGGYT
TRBV9	ASSTRTGVKPLH
TRBV28	ASRVQNYGYT
TRBV5-5	ASSRDRDGEQY
TRBV7-9	ASSLSVRGMETQY
TRBV10-3	AISEVGTLGSPLH
TRBV7-3	ASSRSPRGASEAF
TRBV5-1	ASSLVAGPYEQY
TRBV10-3	VTRDRNYEQY
TRBV19	ASTRGQGRYGYT
TRBV5-1	ASSLAGGAFYEQY
TRBV4-2	ASSQGSRTEAF